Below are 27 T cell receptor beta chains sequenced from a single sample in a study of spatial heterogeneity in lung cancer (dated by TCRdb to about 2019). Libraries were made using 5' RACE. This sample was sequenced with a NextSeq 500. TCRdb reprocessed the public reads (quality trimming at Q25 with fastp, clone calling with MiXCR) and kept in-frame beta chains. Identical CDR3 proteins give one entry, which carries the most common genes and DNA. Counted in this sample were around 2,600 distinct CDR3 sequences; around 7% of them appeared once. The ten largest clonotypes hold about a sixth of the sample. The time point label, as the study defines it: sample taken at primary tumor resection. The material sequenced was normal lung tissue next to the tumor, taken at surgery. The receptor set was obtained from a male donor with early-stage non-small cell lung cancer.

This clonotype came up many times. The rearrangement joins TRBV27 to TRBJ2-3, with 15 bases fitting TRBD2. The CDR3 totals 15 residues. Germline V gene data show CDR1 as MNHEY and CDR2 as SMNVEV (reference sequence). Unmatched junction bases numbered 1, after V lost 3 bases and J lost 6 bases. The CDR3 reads CASSFGLAGGDTQYF. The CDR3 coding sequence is TGTGCCAGCAGTTTCGGACTAGCGGGAGGGGATACGCAGTATTTT.

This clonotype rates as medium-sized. The CDR3 bases are TGCGCCAGCAGCCAAGTACCGGGGGGTGAGCAGTTCTTC. This sequence encodes CASSQVPGGEQFF. The rearrangement links TRBV4-1 to TRBJ2-1, with TRBD2 matching 7 bases. The length of the CDR3 is 13 residues. V shed 1 base and J 9 bases; nucleotides not matched to a gene: 3. In germline, CDR1 is MGHRA, CDR2 YSYEKL.

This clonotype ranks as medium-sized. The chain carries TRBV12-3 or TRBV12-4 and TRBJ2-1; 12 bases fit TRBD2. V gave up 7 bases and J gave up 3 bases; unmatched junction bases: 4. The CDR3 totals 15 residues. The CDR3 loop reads CASTTSGGIYNEQFF. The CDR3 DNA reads TGTGCCAGCACCACTAGCGGGGGGATCTACAATGAGCAGTTCTTC.

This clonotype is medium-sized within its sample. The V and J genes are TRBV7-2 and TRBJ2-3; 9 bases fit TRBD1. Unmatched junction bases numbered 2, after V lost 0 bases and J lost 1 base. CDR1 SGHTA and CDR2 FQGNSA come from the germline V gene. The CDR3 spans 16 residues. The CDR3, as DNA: TGTGCCAGCAGCTTAGCGGGGACAGGGCGCACAGATACGCAGTATTTT. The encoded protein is CASSLAGTGRTDTQYF.

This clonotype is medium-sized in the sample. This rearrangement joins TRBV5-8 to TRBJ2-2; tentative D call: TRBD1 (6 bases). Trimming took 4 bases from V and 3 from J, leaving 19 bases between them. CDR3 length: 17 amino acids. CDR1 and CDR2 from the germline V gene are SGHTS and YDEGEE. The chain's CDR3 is CASSLDSVGSDTGELFF. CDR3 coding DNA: TGTGCCAGCAGCCTGGACAGCGTTGGGTCTGACACCGGGGAGCTGTTTTTT.

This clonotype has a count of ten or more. This chain's CDR3 is CSARDSGRWNEQFF. CDR3 DNA: TGCAGTGCTAGAGATTCAGGGCGGTGGAATGAGCAGTTCTTC. The chain recombines TRBV20-1 with TRBJ2-1; possibly TRBD1 for D (5 bases). Germline CDR1 reads DFQATT; CDR2 reads SNEGSKA (reference sequence). The CDR3 length is 14 residues. Trimming stripped 0 bases from V and 7 bases from J, with 13 bases between.

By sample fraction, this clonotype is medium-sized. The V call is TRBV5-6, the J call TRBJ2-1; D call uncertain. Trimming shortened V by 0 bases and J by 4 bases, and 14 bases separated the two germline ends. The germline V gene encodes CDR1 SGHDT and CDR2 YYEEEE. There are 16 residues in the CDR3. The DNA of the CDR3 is TGTGCCAGCAGCTTGGAACGCGGCGGAGATTACAATGAGCAGTTCTTC. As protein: CASSLERGGDYNEQFF.

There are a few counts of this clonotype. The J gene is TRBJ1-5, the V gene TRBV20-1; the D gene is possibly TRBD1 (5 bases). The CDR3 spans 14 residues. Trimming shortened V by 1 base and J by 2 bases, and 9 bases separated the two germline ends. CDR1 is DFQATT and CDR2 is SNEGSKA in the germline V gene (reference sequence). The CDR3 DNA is TGCAGTGCTAGAGGGGTAGGGGGCAATCAGCCCCAGCATTTT. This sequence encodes CSARGVGGNQPQHF.

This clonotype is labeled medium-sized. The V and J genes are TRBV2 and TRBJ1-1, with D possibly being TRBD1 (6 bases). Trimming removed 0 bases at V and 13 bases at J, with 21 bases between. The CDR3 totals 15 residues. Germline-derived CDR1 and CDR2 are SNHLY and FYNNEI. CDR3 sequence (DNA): TGTGCCAGCAGTGAAGCGAGACAGGCGAGGGGGGGTGGTTTCTTT. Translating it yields CASSEARQARGGGFF.

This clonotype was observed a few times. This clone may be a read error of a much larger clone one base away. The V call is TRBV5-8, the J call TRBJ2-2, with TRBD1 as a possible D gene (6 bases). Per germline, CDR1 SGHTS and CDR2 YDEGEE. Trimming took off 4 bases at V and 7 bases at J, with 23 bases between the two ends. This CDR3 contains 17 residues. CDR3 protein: CASSLDSVGSDIGELFF. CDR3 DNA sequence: TGTGCCAGCAGCCTGGACAGCGTTGGGTCTGACATCGGGGAGCTGTTTTTT.

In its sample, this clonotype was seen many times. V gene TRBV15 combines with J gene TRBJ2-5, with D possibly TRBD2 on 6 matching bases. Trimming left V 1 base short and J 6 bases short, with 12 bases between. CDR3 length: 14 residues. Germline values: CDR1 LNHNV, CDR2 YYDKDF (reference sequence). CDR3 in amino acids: CATSRVEGTKTQYF. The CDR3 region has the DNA TGTGCCACCAGCAGAGTGGAGGGGACGAAGACCCAGTACTTC.

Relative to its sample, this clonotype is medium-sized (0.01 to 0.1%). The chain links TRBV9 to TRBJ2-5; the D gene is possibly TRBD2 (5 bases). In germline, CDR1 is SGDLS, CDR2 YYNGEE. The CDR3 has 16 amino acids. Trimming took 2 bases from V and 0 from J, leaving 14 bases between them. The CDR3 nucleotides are TGTGCCAGCAGCGTCCGCGCGACGGGGTACCAAGAGACCCAGTACTTC. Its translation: CASSVRATGYQETQYF.

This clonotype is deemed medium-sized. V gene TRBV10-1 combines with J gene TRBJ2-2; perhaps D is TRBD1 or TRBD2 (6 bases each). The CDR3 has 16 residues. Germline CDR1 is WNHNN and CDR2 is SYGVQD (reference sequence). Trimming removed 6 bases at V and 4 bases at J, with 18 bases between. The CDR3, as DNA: TGCGCCAGCAGCGGCCCACCGGGGGCGGGCACCGGGGAGCTGTTTTTT. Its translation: CASSGPPGAGTGELFF.

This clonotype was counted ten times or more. The CDR3 here is CTSPGWDTEAFF. Here the CDR3 DNA reads TGCACCAGTCCCGGGTGGGACACTGAAGCTTTCTTT. This chain joins TRBV20-1 and TRBJ1-1, with D unclear. The germline gives CDR1 DFQATT, CDR2 SNEGSKA (reference sequence). CDR3 length equals 12 residues.

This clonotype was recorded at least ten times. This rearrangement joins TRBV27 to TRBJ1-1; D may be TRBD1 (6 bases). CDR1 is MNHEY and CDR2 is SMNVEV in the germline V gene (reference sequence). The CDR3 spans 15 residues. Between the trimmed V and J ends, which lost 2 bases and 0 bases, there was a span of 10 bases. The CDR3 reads CASSLGGGLNTEAFF. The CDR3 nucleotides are TGTGCCAGCAGTTTAGGGGGGGGCCTGAACACTGAAGCTTTCTTT.

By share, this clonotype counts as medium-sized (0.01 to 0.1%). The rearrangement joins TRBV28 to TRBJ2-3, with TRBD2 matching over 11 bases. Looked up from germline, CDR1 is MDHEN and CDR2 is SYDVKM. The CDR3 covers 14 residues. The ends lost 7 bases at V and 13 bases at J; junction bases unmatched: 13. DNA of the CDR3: TGTGCCAGCACCTCCTCTGGGGCTAGCGGGAGGAAGTATTTT. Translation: CASTSSGASGRKYF.

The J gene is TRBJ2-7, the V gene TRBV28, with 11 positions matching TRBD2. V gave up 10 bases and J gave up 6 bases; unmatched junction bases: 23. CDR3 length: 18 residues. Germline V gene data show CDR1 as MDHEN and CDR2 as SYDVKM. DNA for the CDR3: TGTGCCACCACCAGAATGGGGGTAGCGGGAGGGTTTTTTGGCGAGCAGTACTTC. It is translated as CATTRMGVAGGFFGEQYF.

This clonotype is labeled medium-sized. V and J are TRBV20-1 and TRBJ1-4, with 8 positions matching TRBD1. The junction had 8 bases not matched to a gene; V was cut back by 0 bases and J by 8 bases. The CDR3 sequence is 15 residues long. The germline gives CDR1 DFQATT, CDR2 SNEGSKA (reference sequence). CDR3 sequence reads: CSAREPRGLGEKLFF. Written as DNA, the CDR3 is TGCAGTGCTAGAGAACCCAGGGGGCTTGGGGAAAAACTGTTTTTT.

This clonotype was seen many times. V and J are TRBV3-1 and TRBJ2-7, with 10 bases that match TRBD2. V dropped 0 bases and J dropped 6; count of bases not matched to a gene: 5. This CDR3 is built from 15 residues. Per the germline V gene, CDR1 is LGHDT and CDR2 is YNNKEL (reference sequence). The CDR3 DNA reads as TGTGCCAGCAGCCAAGAGCCCAGCGGGGGGGCCGAGCAGTACTTC. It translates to CASSQEPSGGAEQYF.

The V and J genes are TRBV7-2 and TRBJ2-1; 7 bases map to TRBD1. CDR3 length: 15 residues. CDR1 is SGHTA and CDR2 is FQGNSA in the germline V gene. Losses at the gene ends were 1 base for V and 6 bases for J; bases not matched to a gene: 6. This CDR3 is CASSLEVAGGNEQFF. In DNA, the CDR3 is TGTGCCAGCAGCTTAGAGGTGGCAGGGGGCAATGAGCAGTTCTTC.

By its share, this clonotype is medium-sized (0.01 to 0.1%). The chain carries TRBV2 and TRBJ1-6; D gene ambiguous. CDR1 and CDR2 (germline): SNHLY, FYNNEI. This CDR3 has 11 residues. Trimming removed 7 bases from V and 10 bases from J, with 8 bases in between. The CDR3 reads CASNRESPLHF. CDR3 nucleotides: TGTGCCAGCAATAGGGAATCACCCCTCCACTTT.

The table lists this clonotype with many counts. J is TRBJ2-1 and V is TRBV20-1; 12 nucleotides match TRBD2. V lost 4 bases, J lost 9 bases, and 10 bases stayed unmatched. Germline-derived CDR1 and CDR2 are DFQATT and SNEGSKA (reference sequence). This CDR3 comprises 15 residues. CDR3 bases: TGCAGTGCTACCCAGACTAGCGGGAGAAAAATTGAGCAGTTCTTC. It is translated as CSATQTSGRKIEQFF.

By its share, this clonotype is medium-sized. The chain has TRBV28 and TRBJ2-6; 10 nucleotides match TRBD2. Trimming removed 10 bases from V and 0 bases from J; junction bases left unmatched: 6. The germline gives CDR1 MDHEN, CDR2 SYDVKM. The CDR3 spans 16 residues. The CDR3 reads CATLAGGNSGANVLTF. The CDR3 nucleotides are TGTGCCACCTTAGCGGGAGGTAACTCTGGGGCCAACGTCCTGACTTTC.

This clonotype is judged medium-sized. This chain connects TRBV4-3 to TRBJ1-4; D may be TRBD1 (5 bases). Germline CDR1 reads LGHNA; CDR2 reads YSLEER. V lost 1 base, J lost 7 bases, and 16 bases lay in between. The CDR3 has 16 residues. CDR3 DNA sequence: TGCGCCAGCAGCCAAGGGTCAGGGCAGGCCGGTGAAAAACTGTTTTTT. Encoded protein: CASSQGSGQAGEKLFF.

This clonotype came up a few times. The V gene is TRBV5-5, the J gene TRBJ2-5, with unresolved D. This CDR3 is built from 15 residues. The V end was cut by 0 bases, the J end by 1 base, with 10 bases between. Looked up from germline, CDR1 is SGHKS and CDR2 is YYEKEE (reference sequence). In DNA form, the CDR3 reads TGTGCCAGCAGCTTGGCCGGTAACCGCCAAGAGACCCAGTACTTC. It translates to CASSLAGNRQETQYF.

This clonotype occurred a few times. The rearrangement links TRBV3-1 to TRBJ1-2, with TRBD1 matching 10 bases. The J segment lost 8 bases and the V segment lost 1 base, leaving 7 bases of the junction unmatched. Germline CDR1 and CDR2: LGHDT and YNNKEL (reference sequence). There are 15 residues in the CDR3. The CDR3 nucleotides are TGTGCCAGCAGCCAAGCAGGACAGGGGGTAGGCGGCTACACCTTC. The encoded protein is CASSQAGQGVGGYTF. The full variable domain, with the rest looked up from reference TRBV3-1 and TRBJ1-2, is DTAVSQTPKYLVTQMGNDKSIKCEQNLGHDTMYWYKQDSKKFLKIMFSYNNKELIINETVPNRFSPKSPDKAHLNLHINSLELGDSAVYFCASSQAGQGVGGYTFGSGTRLTVV.

CDR3 region: CASSPTVGQPQHF. The CDR3, as DNA: TGTGCCAGCAGCCCTACTGTGGGTCAGCCCCAGCATTTT. The chain couples TRBV7-3 to TRBJ1-5; D is unclear. The germline V gene encodes CDR1 SGHTA and CDR2 FQGTGA. The CDR3 runs 13 residues. V was shortened by 5 bases and J by 6 bases, with 11 bases between the two germline ends.